Listed here are 27 T cell receptor beta chains from one sample, sequenced in a study of T cell repertoires in cytomegalovirus infection. For these receptors, no antigen is known. Using its own MiXCR run on the reads, TCRdb lists one record per CDR3 protein. The table records about 920,000 distinct CDR3 sequences, approximately 31% of them present only once. The specimen comprised cultured CD8+ T cells from PBMCs, sampled from culture after CMV antigen stimulation. The receptor set was obtained from a human donor in good health (CMV status not recorded). Some clones in this sample may be carry-over from other donors' samples.

The chain combines TRBV29-1 with TRBJ1-2; D might be TRBD1 (6 bases). The CDR3 is 12 amino acids. Trimming removed 7 bases at V and 10 bases at J, with 19 bases between. Germline V gene data show CDR1 as SQVTM and CDR2 as ANQGSEA. CDR3 sequence: CSAGPGTSPYTF. The CDR3, as DNA: TGCAGCGCCGGACCTGGGACATCCCCCTACACCTTC.

The genes are TRBV6-1 and TRBJ1-2; no firm D call. This CDR3 contains 11 residues. Germline V gene sequence: CDR1 MNHNS, CDR2 SASEGT. Trimming removed 5 bases from V and 7 bases from J, with 8 bases in between. This chain's CDR3 is CASSSGSGYTF. The CDR3 nucleotides read TGTGCCAGCAGTTCCGGGAGTGGCTACACCTTC.

This clonotype was picked up many times. V gene TRBV12-3 or TRBV12-4 combines with J gene TRBJ2-1, with D hard to call. This CDR3 is built from 14 residues. V shed 3 bases and J shed 5 bases, with 11 bases lying between them. The CDR3: CASSFSKGNNEQFF. The CDR3 coding sequence is TGTGCCAGCAGTTTCTCCAAGGGAAACAATGAGCAGTTCTTC.

The V call is TRBV6-8, the J call TRBJ2-1; D might be TRBD2 (5 bases). CDR1 is MNHGY and CDR2 is SAAAGT in the germline V gene. V lost 0 bases to trimming and J lost 5 bases, with 14 bases between them. This CDR3 region has 16 residues. The CDR3 DNA reads TGTGCCAGCAGTTACTCGTTGTACGGAGCGGACAATGAGCAGTTCTTC. Amino acid sequence: CASSYSLYGADNEQFF.

The rearrangement links TRBV3-1 to TRBJ2-7, with a tentative D call TRBD2 (6 bases). The CDR3 spans 14 residues. V lost 2 bases and J lost 3, with 11 bases in between. Germline assignment: CDR1 LGHDT and CDR2 YNNKEL (reference sequence). The CDR3 spells CASSQRLVYYEQYF. The CDR3 DNA sequence: TGTGCCAGCAGCCAAAGACTAGTTTACTACGAGCAGTACTTC.

This clonotype was found a few times. V usage is TRBV19 and J usage is TRBJ1-1; maybe TRBD1 (6 bases). Trimming removed 6 bases at V and 4 bases at J, with 12 bases between. CDR3 length: 13 amino acids. Germline CDR1 reads LNHDA; CDR2 reads SQIVND (reference sequence). This chain's CDR3 is CASSITGSTEAFF. As DNA, the CDR3 is TGTGCCAGTAGCATAACAGGGTCCACTGAAGCTTTCTTT.

This clonotype was counted many times. The CDR3 here is CASSETVNTEAFF. In DNA, the CDR3 is TGTGCCAGCAGCGAAACAGTGAACACTGAAGCTTTCTTT. This chain joins TRBV7-6 and TRBJ1-1; D is uncertain. The length of the CDR3 is 13 residues. Germline V gene data show CDR1 as SGHVS and CDR2 as FNYEAQ. Trimming left V 5 bases short and J 0 bases short, with 7 bases between.

At least ten counts were recorded for this clonotype. The gene calls are TRBV27 and TRBJ2-4, with 11 bases fitting TRBD1. V gave up 3 bases and J gave up 6 bases; unmatched junction bases: 1. Germline lookup yields CDR1 MNHEY and CDR2 SMNVEV (reference sequence). The CDR3 covers 14 residues. The CDR3 DNA is TGTGCCAGCAGTTTCGGGACAGGGGGAAACATTCAGTACTTC. As protein: CASSFGTGGNIQYF.

The J gene is TRBJ2-1, the V gene TRBV4-1; TRBD2 matches at 9 bases. CDR1 MGHRA and CDR2 YSYEKL come from the germline V gene. The V segment lost 0 bases and the J segment 8 bases; nucleotides outside the gene matches: 11. The CDR3 is 17 residues long. CDR3 protein: CASSQDLGGGATYEQFF. CDR3 DNA sequence: TGCGCCAGCAGCCAAGATTTGGGCGGGGGGGCCACATATGAGCAGTTCTTC.

The sample holds a few counts of this clonotype. The V call is TRBV7-3, the J call TRBJ2-1; TRBD2 is a possible D gene (6 bases). The V and J ends lost 2 bases and 8 bases respectively, with 10 bases between them. Germline CDR1 reads SGHTA; CDR2 reads FQGTGA. This CDR3 contains 13 residues. The chain's CDR3 is CASSLLTGDEQFF. The CDR3 region has the DNA TGTGCCAGCAGCTTATTGACGGGGGATGAGCAGTTCTTC.

The V gene is TRBV14, the J gene TRBJ2-7; D remains unclear. The germline V gene encodes CDR1 SGHDN and CDR2 FVKESK. The ends were cut back, 4 bases at V and 2 bases at J, with 12 bases in the middle. The length of the CDR3 is 14 residues. CDR3 DNA: TGTGCCAGCAGCCCAGGTTGGGGAACCTACGAGCAGTACTTC. This sequence encodes CASSPGWGTYEQYF.

The chain uses TRBV7-2 and TRBJ1-1, with D tentatively TRBD1 (5 bases). This CDR3 has 17 amino acids. The germline V gene encodes CDR1 SGHTA and CDR2 FQGNSA. Trimming removed 2 bases at V and 0 bases at J, with 16 bases between. Here the CDR3 DNA reads TGTGCCAGCAGCTTACCCCTGGGGCCCTTCCTGAACACTGAAGCTTTCTTT. It specifies CASSLPLGPFLNTEAFF.

About this clonotype itself: Sequence at one end of the junction differs from germline and may be a read error. This chain links TRBV4-1 with TRBJ2-1; no clear D gene. The CDR3 totals 13 residues. Germline V gene data show CDR1 as MGHRA and CDR2 as YSYEKL. The DNA for the CDR3 is TGTGCCAGCAGCCAAGTATCAGGTAGTGAGCAGTTCTTC. Protein product: CASSQVSGSEQFF.

This rearrangement joins TRBV12-3 or TRBV12-4 to TRBJ1-5; D is undetermined. The CDR3 extends over 12 amino acids. Trimming removed 4 bases at V and 11 bases at J, with 12 bases between. CDR3 DNA: TGTGCCAGCAGTTCCCGTCCCATCTCCCAGCATTTT. Translating it yields CASSSRPISQHF.

This clonotype was picked up a small number of times. The chain links TRBV12-3 or TRBV12-4 to TRBJ2-3; weak D call: TRBD1 (6 bases). This CDR3 spans 16 amino acids. The V end was cut by 5 bases, the J end by 2 bases, with 17 bases between. DNA of the CDR3: TGTGCCAGCAGTACCCAGGGGCTCTCGGTCACAGATACGCAGTATTTT. Its translation: CASSTQGLSVTDTQYF.

This clonotype was seen more than once but under ten times. This chain links TRBV5-6 with TRBJ1-2; tentatively, D is TRBD1 (6 bases). The CDR3 length is 15 residues. The germline V gene encodes CDR1 SGHDT and CDR2 YYEEEE. The V and J ends lost 6 bases and 2 bases respectively, with 17 bases between them. CDR3 in amino acids: CASTRGRGVNYGYTF. The CDR3 nucleotides are TGTGCCAGCACCAGGGGTCGGGGCGTGAACTATGGCTACACCTTC.

This clonotype was seen a handful of times. The CDR3: CSVDGGQGAWETQYF. Written as DNA, the CDR3 is TGCAGCGTTGATGGGGGACAGGGGGCTTGGGAGACCCAGTACTTC. The chain uses TRBV29-1 and TRBJ2-5, with 12 bases fitting TRBD1. CDR1 SQVTM and CDR2 ANQGSEA come from the germline V gene. This CDR3 contains 15 residues. Unmatched junction bases numbered 7, after V lost 3 bases and J lost 5 bases.

This clonotype was seen a few times. J is TRBJ2-7 and V is TRBV13; D is perhaps TRBD1 (5 bases). Germline assignment: CDR1 PRHDT and CDR2 FYEKMQ (reference sequence). V was pared by 0 bases and J by 3 bases, with 12 bases between. This CDR3 region has 15 residues. CDR3 loop: CASSLGSDKIYEQYF. The CDR3 nucleotides read TGTGCCAGCAGCTTAGGTTCGGACAAGATCTACGAGCAGTACTTC.

In this sample, this clonotype turned up many times. The rearrangement joins TRBV11-2 to TRBJ2-5; 13 nucleotides match TRBD2. Germline trimming cut 5 bases from V and 4 bases from J; bases unmatched to any gene: 7. Germline CDR1 SGHAT, CDR2 FQNNGV. This CDR3 comprises 16 residues. The DNA of the CDR3 is TGTGCCAGCAGCCTCCGGACTAGCGGGGGATTAGAGACCCAGTACTTC. It translates to CASSLRTSGGLETQYF.

This chain uses TRBV7-8 with TRBJ2-7; 8 bases match TRBD2. Trimming removed 3 bases from V and 4 bases from J; junction bases left unmatched: 5. Per germline, CDR1 SGHVS and CDR2 FQNEAQ. The CDR3 is made up of 14 amino acids. The CDR3 DNA sequence: TGTGCCAGCAGCTTCCCGGGGGGGCCTTACGAGCAGTACTTC. Protein sequence: CASSFPGGPYEQYF.

V usage is TRBV12-3 or TRBV12-4 and J usage is TRBJ1-1, with a possible D match to TRBD1 (5 bases). This CDR3 region has 15 residues. V was pared by 5 bases and J by 1 base, with 14 bases between. CDR3 amino acids: CASSRTQDRNTEAFF. Here the CDR3 DNA reads TGTGCCAGCAGTCGGACACAGGACCGGAACACTGAAGCTTTCTTT.

This clonotype has just a few counts. The rearrangement links TRBV14 to TRBJ1-3; 8 bases agree with TRBD1. CDR3 length: 17 residues. The germline gives CDR1 SGHDN, CDR2 FVKESK. The junction had 9 bases not matched to a gene; V was cut back by 1 base and J by 4 bases. The CDR3 DNA is TGTGCCAGCAGCCAAGCAGGCCAGGGGGCTTTCGGAAACACCATATATTTT. As protein: CASSQAGQGAFGNTIYF.

This clonotype was observed at least ten times. This chain links TRBV6-5 with TRBJ2-3, with D maybe TRBD1 (6 bases). CDR3 length equals 16 residues. Trimming shortened V by 0 bases and J by 0 bases, and 10 bases separated the two germline ends. Germline V gives CDR1 MNHEY, CDR2 SVGAGI. The DNA of the CDR3 is TGTGCCAGCAGTTACTCTCTACAGGGCAGCACAGATACGCAGTATTTT. Encoded protein: CASSYSLQGSTDTQYF.

This clonotype was observed once. This chain links TRBV29-1 with TRBJ1-2; 8 bases align to TRBD1. Germline assignment: CDR1 SQVTM and CDR2 ANQGSEA. The CDR3 totals 12 residues. V shed 7 bases, J shed 7 bases, and the junction held 8 bases outside the gene matches. The CDR3 region has the DNA TGCAGCGGGACGGGACAGGACCGTGGCTACACCTTC. Translated, it gives CSGTGQDRGYTF.

This clonotype was seen a few times. The rearrangement uses TRBV10-1 and TRBJ2-2; TRBD2 matches 7 bases. Germline V gene sequence: CDR1 WNHNN, CDR2 SYGVQD (reference sequence). This CDR3 region has 18 residues. V shed 4 bases, J shed 2 bases, and the junction held 13 bases outside the gene matches. CDR3 amino acids: CASSGGKSGVPNTGELFF. CDR3 bases: TGCGCCAGCAGTGGAGGAAAGAGCGGGGTCCCAAACACCGGGGAGCTGTTTTTT.

This clonotype was picked up a small number of times. The chain has TRBV14 and TRBJ2-5; no firm D call. Germline loops: CDR1 SGHDN, CDR2 FVKESK. This CDR3 has 15 residues. Trimming took off 1 base at V and 6 bases at J, with 15 bases between the two ends. The CDR3 here is CASSQVLSQLKTQYF. The CDR3 bases are TGTGCCAGCAGCCAAGTACTATCCCAGTTAAAGACCCAGTACTTC.

A few counts support this clonotype. The J gene is TRBJ2-4, the V gene TRBV6-2 or TRBV6-3; no firm D call. CDR1 MNHEY and CDR2 SVGEGT come from the germline V gene. The V end was cut by 5 bases, the J end by 9 bases, with 11 bases between. This CDR3 spans 12 amino acids. The CDR3 protein is CASSGPRAIQYF. CDR3 bases: TGTGCCAGCAGTGGGCCCCGTGCCATTCAGTACTTC.